Listed below are T cell receptor beta chains from one sample, sequenced in a study of T cells in Graves' hyperthyroidism and ophthalmopathy. TCRdb redid the calling of the multiplex PCR reads with MiXCR, one entry per CDR3 protein. The sample records around 700,000 distinct CDR3 sequences, around 20% being singletons. Source material: blood. The receptors originated from a woman aged 45-65 years with Graves' hyperthyroidism that later progressed to Graves' ophthalmopathy. Both conserved end residues are part of each CDR3. D genes are given only for firm matches. Size tells how often a clone was seen (once, few, many) or the class of an expanded clone, and some rows leave it out.

>TRBV4-1|few|TRBJ1-6|TRBD1
CASSQRQGGNNSPLHF
TGCGCCAGCAGCCAGAGACAGGGGGGGAATAATTCACCCCTCCACTTT
>TRBV4-1|few|TRBJ2-7|NA
CASSQGSGYEQYF
TGCGCCAGCAGCCAAGGGAGCGGCTACGAGCAGTACTTC
>TRBV3-1|many|TRBJ2-2|TRBD1
CASSLRPGQGARRELFF
TGTGCCAGCAGCTTACGACCGGGACAGGGGGCGCGGAGGGAGCTGTTTTTT
>TRBV25-1|NA|TRBJ1-5|NA
CASSETTDEQPQHF
TGTGCCAGCAGTGAAACGACAGACGAACAGCCCCAGCATTTT
>TRBV5-1|many|TRBJ2-2|TRBD1
CASSLAWAGGRTGELFF
TGCGCCAGCAGCTTGGCCTGGGCAGGGGGCAGGACCGGGGAGCTGTTTTTT
>TRBV5-1|few|TRBJ2-1|NA
CASSGFEGYEQFF
TGCGCCAGCAGCGGATTTGAGGGGTATGAGCAGTTCTTC
>TRBV7-9|NA|TRBJ2-5|TRBD1
CASSNKLTGQGQETQYF
TGTGCCAGCAGTAACAAATTAACGGGACAGGGGCAAGAGACCCAGTACTTC
>TRBV6-1|NA|TRBJ1-4|NA
CASSREVSEKLFF
TGTGCCAGCAGCCGGGAAGTTAGTGAAAAACTGTTTTTT
>TRBV3-1|NA|TRBJ1-4|TRBD1
CASSQLQGDEKLFF
TGTGCCAGCAGCCAGTTACAGGGGGATGAAAAACTGTTTTTT
>TRBV5-1|NA|TRBJ2-5|TRBD2
CASSLGLAGDQETQYF
TGCGCCAGCAGCCTCGGACTAGCGGGGGACCAAGAGACCCAGTACTTC
>TRBV27|few|TRBJ2-3|TRBD2
CASSSWTSGGATDTQYF
TGTGCCAGCAGTTCCTGGACTAGCGGGGGGGCAACAGATACGCAGTATTTT
>TRBV11-2|many|TRBJ1-1|NA
CASSLDVLTEAFF
TGTGCCAGCAGCTTAGACGTGTTAACTGAAGCTTTCTTT
>TRBV6-5|few|TRBJ1-6|TRBD1
CASSTDREQNSPLHF
TGTGCCAGCAGTACCGACAGGGAACAGAATTCACCCCTCCACTTT
>TRBV5-1|NA|TRBJ2-1|NA
CASSLEGVGRYNEQFF
TGCGCCAGCAGCTTGGAAGGGGTCGGTAGGTACAATGAGCAGTTCTTC
>TRBV28|few|TRBJ2-7|NA
CASSPRTPQGYEQYF
TGTGCCAGCAGTCCCCGAACACCTCAGGGGTACGAGCAGTACTTC
>TRBV19|NA|TRBJ1-4|NA
CASTESPATNEKLFF
TGTGCCAGTACCGAGTCACCGGCAACTAATGAAAAACTGTTTTTT
>TRBV10-3|few|TRBJ2-7|NA
CAISERGRGLEQYF
TGTGCCATCAGTGAGAGGGGAAGGGGCCTCGAGCAGTACTTC
>TRBV6-1|many|TRBJ2-7|TRBD1
CASSQPGQGSSEQYF
TGTGCCAGCAGTCAACCGGGACAGGGGTCCTCCGAGCAGTACTTC
>TRBV10-3|NA|TRBJ1-6|NA
CAISEGGEPRFHF
TGTGCCATCAGTGAAGGGGGGGAACCCCGCTTCCACTTT
>TRBV5-6|NA|TRBJ1-6|NA
CASSLTVNSPLHF
TGTGCCAGCAGCTTGACCGTGAATTCACCCCTCCACTTT
>TRBV19|NA|TRBJ1-1|NA
CASGWVEAFF
TGTGCCAGCGGGTGGGTTGAAGCTTTCTTT
>TRBV3-1|few|TRBJ2-2|NA
CASSYSWGATGELFF
TGTGCCAGCAGCTATTCCTGGGGGGCGACCGGGGAGCTGTTTTTT
>TRBV12-3/TRBV12-4|NA|TRBJ2-1|TRBD1
CASSSLGQGGEQFF
TGTGCCAGCAGTTCGCTGGGACAGGGGGGAGAGCAGTTCTTC
>TRBV5-1|once|TRBJ1-6|NA
CASSLEGTNGSPLHF
TGCGCCAGCAGCTTGGAAGGGACAAATGGTTCACCCCTCCACTTT
>TRBV20-1|many|TRBJ1-1|NA
CSARGTLNTEAFF
TGCAGTGCTAGAGGGACACTGAACACTGAAGCTTTCTTT
>TRBV6-5|NA|TRBJ1-4|NA
CASSYSIRQAPLYEKLFF
TGTGCCAGCAGTTACTCGATAAGACAGGCCCCTCTCTACGAAAAACTGTTTTTT